These 32 T cell receptor beta chains originate from one sample sequenced in a study of PD-1 blockade in mismatch repair-deficient tumors. These TCRs are of unknown antigen specificity. Sample time point: approximately ten-day in vitro stimulation with candidate mutation-associated neoantigen peptide 1. The method was immunoSEQ multiplex PCR; TCRdb's version includes in-frame clones alone and lacks a portion of them. The sample has around 9,600 clones, roughly 87% seen once. The source was cells cultured in vitro, collected from a patient treated with pembrolizumab. The receptor set was obtained from an adult with mismatch repair-deficient cancer.

The chain joins TRBV28 to TRBJ2-1; 7 nucleotides match TRBD2. V lost 6 bases, J lost 0 bases, and 2 bases stayed unmatched. The CDR3 extends over 14 amino acids. Looked up from germline, CDR1 is MDHEN and CDR2 is SYDVKM. The CDR3 protein is CASRLAGSYNEQFF. CDR3 nucleotides: TGTGCCAGCAGGTTAGCGGGCTCCTACAATGAGCAGTTCTTC.

The chain carries TRBV9 and TRBJ1-1; D gene ambiguous. Trimming pared 1 base from V and 4 bases from J, leaving 11 bases between. This CDR3 region has 14 residues. CDR1 is SGDLS and CDR2 is YYNGEE in the germline V gene. In DNA, the CDR3 is TGTGCCAGCAGCGTAACTGGAGTTCCCACTGAAGCTTTCTTT. This codes for CASSVTGVPTEAFF. Supplemented by reference TRBV9 and TRBJ1-1, the full variable domain reads DSGVTQTPKHLITATGQRVTLRCSPRSGDLSVYWYQQSLDQGLQFLIQYYNGEERAKGNILERFSAQQFPDLHSELNLSSLELGDSALYFCASSVTGVPTEAFFGQGTRLTVV.

The chain couples TRBV6-6 to TRBJ2-4; TRBD2 matches 11 bases. Looked up from germline, CDR1 is MNHNY and CDR2 is SVGAGI (reference sequence). The ends lost 6 bases at V and 8 bases at J; junction bases unmatched: 0. CDR3 length: 12 residues. The CDR3 region has the DNA TGTGCCAGCAGACTAGCGGGAGACATTCAGTACTTC. Amino acids: CASRLAGDIQYF.

The chain has TRBV18 and TRBJ1-2; the D is unclear. The CDR3 is made up of 15 amino acids. V was shortened by 2 bases and J by 2 bases, with 12 bases between the two germline ends. Germline V gene sequence: CDR1 KGHSH, CDR2 LQKENI. The CDR3 DNA follows: TGTGCCAGCTCACCAGGGATCGGGTCGAACTATGGCTACACCTTC. This codes for CASSPGIGSNYGYTF.

The rearrangement uses TRBV7-3 and TRBJ1-1; no reliable D call. Trimming shortened V by 4 bases and J by 1 base, and 22 bases separated the two germline ends. The CDR3 has 18 residues. Germline V gene data show CDR1 as SGHTA and CDR2 as FQGTGA. CDR3: CASSSRPWREGWNTEAFF. In DNA form, the CDR3 reads TGTGCCAGCAGCTCCAGGCCCTGGAGGGAGGGTTGGAACACTGAAGCTTTCTTT.

The chain carries TRBV6-6 and TRBJ1-3, with D possibly matching TRBD1 (6 bases). Germline V gene sequence: CDR1 MNHNY, CDR2 SVGAGI (reference sequence). This CDR3 spans 15 amino acids. The V gene lost 6 bases and the J gene lost 4 bases, with 16 bases spanning the gap. The CDR3 spells CASSDSEGGGNTIYF. Written as DNA, the CDR3 is TGTGCCAGCAGCGACTCGGAGGGGGGAGGAAACACCATATATTTT.

V usage is TRBV19 and J usage is TRBJ2-2, with TRBD2 matching over 13 bases. The germline V gene has CDR1 LNHDA and CDR2 SQIVND (reference sequence). The CDR3 runs to 15 residues. V lost 3 bases and J lost 8; bases outside the gene matches: 3. DNA for the CDR3: TGTGCCAGTAGTATCGGGACTAGCGGGACTGGGGAGCTGTTTTTT. Protein product: CASSIGTSGTGELFF.

This chain connects TRBV6-5 to TRBJ2-7; a weak D match, TRBD1 (5 bases). The germline CDR1 and CDR2 sequences are MNHEY and SVGAGI. V was shortened by 0 bases and J by 5 bases, with 8 bases between the two germline ends. The CDR3 length is 13 residues. The CDR3 spells CASSYSRAHEQYF. Written as DNA, the CDR3 is TGTGCCAGCAGTTACTCCAGGGCCCACGAGCAGTACTTC.

The rearrangement links TRBV28 to TRBJ2-3, with D tentatively TRBD2 (7 bases). CDR3 size: 15 residues. Trimming took off 5 bases at V and 4 bases at J, with 16 bases between the two ends. Germline V lookup: CDR1 MDHEN, CDR2 SYDVKM. The CDR3 spells CASSPPGGRADTQYF. In DNA, the CDR3 is TGTGCCAGCAGTCCCCCGGGGGGCCGCGCAGATACGCAGTATTTT. Full variable domain (remainder filled in from reference TRBV28 and TRBJ2-3): DVKVTQSSRYLVKRTGEKVFLECVQDMDHENMFWYRQDPGLGLRLIYFSYDVKMKEKGDIPEGYSVSREKKERFSLILESASTNQTSMYLCASSPPGGRADTQYFGPGTRLTVL.

The V gene is TRBV2, the J gene TRBJ2-5; 11 positions match TRBD2. Germline V gene data show CDR1 as SNHLY and CDR2 as FYNNEI. This CDR3 contains 13 residues. V trimming: 6 bases; J trimming: 9 bases; junction bases outside the gene matches: 6. CDR3 loop: CASRTSGAVAQYF. DNA for the CDR3: TGTGCCAGCAGGACTAGCGGGGCCGTGGCCCAGTACTTC.

Concerning this clone: At one end the junction does not follow the germline gene, possibly because of a read error. The J gene is TRBJ2-2, the V gene TRBV7-6, with 11 positions matching TRBD2. Germline assignment: CDR1 SGHVS and CDR2 FNYEAQ. The CDR3 covers 17 residues. CDR3 region: CASRLEHSGRAAGELFF. CDR3 bases: TGTGCCAGCAGATTAGAACATAGCGGGAGGGCGGCCGGGGAGCTGTTTTTT.

V gene TRBV6-1 combines with J gene TRBJ2-7; D is possibly TRBD2 (6 bases). CDR3 size: 15 residues. Trimming shortened V by 3 bases and J by 0 bases, and 12 bases separated the two germline ends. The germline V gene has CDR1 MNHNS and CDR2 SASEGT. CDR3 nucleotide sequence: TGTGCCAGCAGTGACGGGGCTAGCGCCTCCTACGAGCAGTACTTC. Its translation is CASSDGASASYEQYF.

The chain carries TRBV4-2 and TRBJ1-2, with D hard to call. CDR1 LGHNA and CDR2 YNFKEQ come from the germline V gene. The CDR3 runs to 12 residues. V was shortened by 4 bases and J by 8 bases, with 11 bases between the two germline ends. CDR3 nucleotide sequence: TGTGCCAGCAGCCTCCTATTGGGCGGCTACACCTTC. Amino acids: CASSLLLGGYTF.

This clone has just a few counts. This rearrangement joins TRBV28 to TRBJ1-1; no clear D. CDR1 and CDR2 (germline): MDHEN, SYDVKM. The CDR3 is 11 residues long. V was cut by 6 bases and J by 8 bases, with 10 bases left in between. This CDR3 reads CASRSVTEAFF. CDR3 DNA sequence: TGTGCCAGCAGGTCCGTTACCGAAGCTTTCTTT.

This clone was detected a few times. This chain connects TRBV27 to TRBJ2-6; D may be TRBD2 (6 bases). CDR3 size: 16 residues. CDR1 MNHEY and CDR2 SMNVEV come from the germline V gene (reference sequence). Trimming took off 2 bases at V and 2 bases at J, with 10 bases between the two ends. The CDR3, as DNA: TGTGCCAGCAGTTTAGGCGCGGGGACTGGGGCCAACGTCCTGACTTTC. Protein: CASSLGAGTGANVLTF. The variable domain in full, with the rest retrieved from reference TRBV27 and TRBJ2-6, is EAQVTQNPRYLITVTGKKLTVTCSQNMNHEYMSWYRQDPGLGLRQIYYSMNVEVTDKGDVPEGYKVSRKEKRNFPLILESPSPNQTSLYFCASSLGAGTGANVLTFGAGSRLTVL.

The sample holds one count of this clone. V and J are TRBV19 and TRBJ1-5; D remains unclear. Looked up from germline, CDR1 is LNHDA and CDR2 is SQIVND (reference sequence). The CDR3 runs 13 residues. The V end lost 4 bases, the J end lost 7 bases, and 11 bases lay between the germline ends. For the CDR3, the DNA is TGTGCCAGTAGTAGGGTGGTTGAACAGCCCCAGCATTTT. It translates to CASSRVVEQPQHF.

The rearrangement links TRBV2 to TRBJ2-1; TRBD2 matches at 13 bases. The CDR3 runs 16 residues. J lost 2 bases, V lost 4 bases, and 2 bases had no gene match. CDR1 and CDR2 from the germline V gene are SNHLY and FYNNEI. The CDR3 nucleotides read TGTGCCAGCAGTGCTGGACTAGCGGGAGCCTACAATGAGCAGTTCTTC. This translates into CASSAGLAGAYNEQFF.

This clone has just a few counts. The chain employs TRBV25-1 and TRBJ2-5; 7 bases are shared with TRBD2. This CDR3 is 15 amino acids long. Per the germline V gene, CDR1 is MGHDK and CDR2 is SYGVNS. Unmatched junction bases numbered 7, after V lost 1 base and J lost 5 bases. CDR3 residues: CASSEWGEGLETQYF. The CDR3 nucleotides are TGTGCCAGCAGTGAATGGGGGGAGGGCCTCGAGACCCAGTACTTC.

The chain has TRBV19 and TRBJ2-7, with D perhaps being TRBD1 or TRBD2 (5 bases each). The length of the CDR3 is 13 residues. CDR1 is LNHDA, CDR2 SQIVND, per germline (reference sequence). Trimming took 4 bases from V and 2 from J, leaving 9 bases between them. This CDR3 reads CASSTEGPYEQYF. The CDR3 DNA reads as TGTGCCAGTAGTACAGAGGGGCCCTACGAGCAGTACTTC. Together with reference TRBV19 and TRBJ2-7, the CDR3 gives the full variable domain: DGGITQSPKYLFRKEGQNVTLSCEQNLNHDAMYWYRQDPGQGLRLIYYSQIVNDFQKGDIAEGYSVSREKKESFPLTVTSAQKNPTAFYLCASSTEGPYEQYFGPGTRLTVT.

This rearrangement joins TRBV9 to TRBJ2-1, with D hard to call. Germline V gene lookup returns CDR1 SGDLS and CDR2 YYNGEE. V dropped 3 bases and J dropped 3 bases, with 13 bases sitting between them. CDR3 length: 15 amino acids. The CDR3, as DNA: TGTGCCAGCAGCGCCAGTATTGGGGTCTACAATGAGCAGTTCTTC. It yields the protein CASSASIGVYNEQFF.

This rearrangement joins TRBV27 to TRBJ1-2; 7 nucleotides line up with TRBD1. J was trimmed by 0 bases and V by 4 bases; bases with no gene match: 8. This CDR3 has 16 residues. The V gene's germline CDR1 is MNHEY and CDR2 SMNVEV (reference sequence). The CDR3 sequence: CASSSAGTAPNYGYTF. The CDR3, as DNA: TGTGCCAGCAGTTCAGCCGGGACAGCCCCTAACTATGGCTACACCTTC.

The rearrangement uses TRBV7-3 and TRBJ2-3, with TRBD2 identical over 9 bases. V shed 4 bases and J 3 bases; nucleotides not matched to a gene: 14. CDR1 and CDR2 from the germline V gene are SGHTA and FQGTGA. The CDR3 extends over 18 amino acids. The CDR3 nucleotides read TGTGCCAGCAGCTCAATAGCGGGAGAGTCTAAAGGGACAGATACGCAGTATTTT. Translation: CASSSIAGESKGTDTQYF.

The J gene is TRBJ2-1, the V gene TRBV5-1, with 8 bases that match TRBD2. With V trimmed by 4 bases and J by 4 bases, 4 bases remained unmatched. The CDR3 loop spans 14 amino acids. CDR1 and CDR2 (germline): SGHRS, YFSETQ. The CDR3 coding sequence is TGCGCCAGCAGCCGGGGGGGTGAATACAATGAGCAGTTCTTC. The encoded protein is CASSRGGEYNEQFF. The whole variable domain, filled in from reference TRBV5-1 and TRBJ2-1, reads KAGVTQTPRYLIKTRGQQVTLSCSPISGHRSVSWYQQTPGQGLQFLFEYFSETQRNKGNFPGRFSGRQFSNSRSEMNVSTLELGDSALYLCASSRGGEYNEQFFGPGTRLTVL.

CDR3 sequence (DNA): TGTGCCAGCAGCGTAGGCGGGGTGGGCGAGCAGTACTTC. It yields the protein CASSVGGVGEQYF. J is TRBJ2-7 and V is TRBV9; D possibly corresponds to TRBD2 (6 bases). The germline CDR1 and CDR2 sequences are SGDLS and YYNGEE. Deletions cut 0 bases from V and 6 bases from J, with 10 bases between. CDR3 length equals 13 residues.

The chain employs TRBV19 and TRBJ2-3; D not resolved. Germline V lookup: CDR1 LNHDA, CDR2 SQIVND (reference sequence). V lost 3 bases, J lost 6 bases, and 13 bases lay in between. The CDR3 totals 14 residues. This CDR3 is CASSIDSAGDTQYF. The CDR3 bases are TGTGCCAGTAGTATTGACTCAGCCGGGGATACGCAGTATTTT.

V usage is TRBV4-2 and J usage is TRBJ2-2; 14 bases agree with TRBD2. This CDR3 has 22 residues. With 3 bases clipped from V and 2 bases from J, the junction kept 17 bases outside the gene matches. The germline V gene has CDR1 LGHNA and CDR2 YNFKEQ. The CDR3 spells CASSHPTSGRALTPYNTGELFF. DNA of the CDR3: TGTGCCAGCAGCCACCCGACTAGCGGGAGGGCCTTGACGCCTTACAACACCGGGGAGCTGTTTTTT.

This chain links TRBV5-1 with TRBJ2-1; D tentatively reads TRBD1 or TRBD2 (5 bases each). The V end was cut by 0 bases, the J end by 4 bases, with 11 bases between. This CDR3 contains 15 residues. CDR1 and CDR2 from the germline V gene are SGHRS and YFSETQ. CDR3 amino acids: CASSLDMGPYNEQFF. In DNA, the CDR3 is TGCGCCAGCAGCTTGGATATGGGACCATACAATGAGCAGTTCTTC.

This clone was observed a handful of times. V gene TRBV19 combines with J gene TRBJ2-1; 13 nucleotides match TRBD2. Germline trimming cut 5 bases from V and 6 bases from J; bases unmatched to any gene: 10. Germline V gene lookup returns CDR1 LNHDA and CDR2 SQIVND (reference sequence). The CDR3 totals 17 residues. CDR3 residues: CASSPTRLAGGINEQFF. As DNA, the CDR3 is TGTGCCAGTAGTCCAACCCGACTAGCGGGAGGAATCAATGAGCAGTTCTTC.

This clone was observed a handful of times. This chain connects TRBV28 to TRBJ1-1; no definite D call. From germline, CDR1 is MDHEN and CDR2 SYDVKM. V shed 3 bases and J shed 3 bases, with 11 bases lying between them. This CDR3 contains 14 residues. The CDR3 nucleotides are TGTGCCAGCAGTTTGTACAGAACCGACACTGAAGCTTTCTTT. Amino acid sequence: CASSLYRTDTEAFF.

The rearrangement joins TRBV5-1 to TRBJ1-5; unclear D gene. CDR3 size: 14 residues. V dropped 0 bases and J dropped 6 bases, with 10 bases sitting between them. CDR1 SGHRS and CDR2 YFSETQ come from the germline V gene. This CDR3 reads CASSLDTWGQPQHF. CDR3 DNA sequence: TGCGCCAGCAGCTTGGACACCTGGGGTCAGCCCCAGCATTTT.

The J gene is TRBJ2-3, the V gene TRBV9; 8 nucleotides agree with TRBD2. V shed 0 bases and J 6 bases; nucleotides not matched to a gene: 9. CDR1 is SGDLS, CDR2 YYNGEE, per germline. The CDR3 length is 16 residues. CDR3 sequence (DNA): TGTGCCAGCAGCGTAGCGAACGGGAGGGTGACGGATACGCAGTATTTT. Its protein product is CASSVANGRVTDTQYF. Using reference TRBV9 and TRBJ2-3 for the parts outside the CDR3, the full variable domain is DSGVTQTPKHLITATGQRVTLRCSPRSGDLSVYWYQQSLDQGLQFLIQYYNGEERAKGNILERFSAQQFPDLHSELNLSSLELGDSALYFCASSVANGRVTDTQYFGPGTRLTVL.

The chain combines TRBV6-5 with TRBJ2-1, with D possibly TRBD1 on 5 matching bases. The CDR3 has 12 amino acids. Trimming took off 8 bases at V and 0 bases at J, with 5 bases between the two ends. Germline V gene sequence: CDR1 MNHEY, CDR2 SVGAGI. Here the CDR3 reads CASGASYNEQFF. DNA of the CDR3: TGTGCCAGCGGGGCCTCCTACAATGAGCAGTTCTTC.